The 14 T cell receptor beta chains listed next were all sequenced from one sample in a study of cytomegalovirus exposure and HLA in healthy donors. Primers included in the PCR were 60 Vbeta and 13 Jbeta primers. Sequencing was performed with immunoSEQ multiplex PCR; in TCRdb, only in-frame clones are kept and a portion is missing. The repertoire holds approximately 280,000 clones, 75% to 90% seen once, with around 3.7% in the top ten. Sequencing was performed on PBMCs. The receptors stem from a man aged 40-55 years in good health and CMV-seropositive.

This clone was counted only a few times. This chain connects TRBV28 to TRBJ2-7; 8 bases are a match to TRBD2. This CDR3 is 15 amino acids long. In germline, CDR1 is MDHEN, CDR2 SYDVKM. J gave up 6 bases and V 4 bases, and 11 bases lay outside the gene matches. The DNA for the CDR3 is TGTGCCAGCAGTTACTCTAGCGGGCCCCGGGGCGAGCAGTACTTC. Translating it yields CASSYSSGPRGEQYF.

The V and J genes are TRBV7-9 and TRBJ2-7; D is uncertain. Trimming pared 5 bases from V and 2 bases from J, leaving 16 bases between. The germline gives CDR1 SEHNR, CDR2 FQNEAQ (reference sequence). This CDR3 has 15 amino acids. The CDR3 region is CASSPGPSRPYEQYF. The CDR3 nucleotides read TGTGCCAGCAGCCCCGGCCCCTCGAGGCCCTACGAGCAGTACTTC.

This clone was found once. This chain joins TRBV6-6 and TRBJ2-3, with 11 bases that match TRBD2. The trim removed 7 bases at V and 8 bases at J, leaving 8 bases unmatched. Germline V gives CDR1 MNHNY, CDR2 SVGAGI (reference sequence). The CDR3 consists of 14 residues. The CDR3 DNA is TGTGCCAGCAAAGAAACTAGCGGGAGCGGTACGCAGTATTTT. This gives the protein CASKETSGSGTQYF.

This clone was counted between two and nine times. The J gene is TRBJ1-3, the V gene TRBV9, with D tentatively TRBD1 (6 bases). This CDR3 has 15 amino acids. With 4 bases removed from V and 0 bases from J, the gap between germline ends came to 11 bases. The germline CDR1 and CDR2 sequences are SGDLS and YYNGEE. DNA of the CDR3: TGTGCCAGCAGCACAGGACAGTTCTCTGGAAACACCATATATTTT. Translating gives CASSTGQFSGNTIYF.

In this sample, this clone turned up once. A read error may produce the germline difference seen at one junction end. The chain combines TRBV7-9 with TRBJ2-7; possibly TRBD2 for D (5 bases). The CDR3 totals 15 residues. Germline V gives CDR1 SEHNR, CDR2 FQNEAQ (reference sequence). CDR3 DNA: TGTTCCAGCAGCTCTAGCCCGTCGAGCTCCTACGAGCAGTACTTC. Its translation is CSSSSSPSSSYEQYF.

CDR3 in DNA: TGTGCCAGCAGTTCACGGGGGATCATGAGCTCCTACGAGCAGTACTTC. Its translation: CASSSRGIMSSYEQYF. V is TRBV28 and J is TRBJ2-7; maybe TRBD2 (6 bases). The CDR3 runs 16 residues. CDR1 is MDHEN and CDR2 is SYDVKM in the germline V gene. V was clipped by 4 bases and J by 0 bases, with 16 bases between them.

V is TRBV29-1 and J is TRBJ1-2, with D uncertain. The CDR3 loop spans 17 amino acids. Germline-derived CDR1 and CDR2 are SQVTM and ANQGSEA. Trimming took 4 bases from V and 0 from J, leaving 21 bases between them. CDR3 residues: CSVVSGSVNGANYGYTF. CDR3 bases: TGCAGCGTTGTGTCCGGGTCCGTTAACGGAGCTAACTATGGCTACACCTTC. The full variable domain, with the rest looked up from reference TRBV29-1 and TRBJ1-2, is SAVISQKPSRDICQRGTSLTIQCQVDSQVTMMFWYRQQPGQSLTLIATANQGSEATYESGFVIDKFPISRPNLTFSTLTVSNMSPEDSSIYLCSVVSGSVNGANYGYTFGSGTRLTVV.

The chain has TRBV5-1 and TRBJ2-5, with 8 bases matching TRBD1. Germline V CDR1 and CDR2: SGHRS, YFSETQ. The ends lost 4 bases at V and 1 base at J; junction bases unmatched: 9. The CDR3 has 16 residues. The CDR3 spells CASSQPGQDIQETQYF. CDR3 coding DNA: TGCGCCAGCAGCCAACCGGGACAGGATATCCAAGAGACCCAGTACTTC.

The J gene is TRBJ2-3, the V gene TRBV4-2; 7 positions agree with TRBD1. The CDR3 has 17 residues. Germline CDR1 LGHNA, CDR2 YNFKEQ. The ends lost 1 base at V and 4 bases at J; junction bases unmatched: 11. CDR3 in DNA: TGTGCCAGCAGCCAAGTAAGGGGGCGGTCTGGTGCAGATACGCAGTATTTT. Protein product: CASSQVRGRSGADTQYF.

This clone was seen only a few times. The chain couples TRBV2 to TRBJ2-7, with D perhaps matching TRBD2 (5 bases). Germline V gene lookup returns CDR1 SNHLY and CDR2 FYNNEI. Trimming removed 3 bases from V and 6 bases from J, with 12 bases in between. CDR3 length: 13 residues. The CDR3 bases are TGTGCCAGCAGTGATGTTTACAGCGGCGAGCAGTACTTC. It translates to CASSDVYSGEQYF.

The chain has TRBV7-9 and TRBJ2-3, with 13 bases that match TRBD2. This CDR3 has 15 amino acids. Trimming took 5 bases from V and 1 from J; bases not matched to a gene: 0. Germline CDR1 SEHNR, CDR2 FQNEAQ (reference sequence). CDR3 protein: CASSGLAGGTDTQYF. The CDR3 nucleotides read TGTGCCAGCAGCGGACTAGCGGGAGGCACAGATACGCAGTATTTT.

The V gene is TRBV7-9, the J gene TRBJ2-5; tentatively, D is TRBD2 (6 bases). The DNA end lines up better with TRBJ2-7; the J call may be wrong. CDR3 length: 16 amino acids. Germline CDR1 is SEHNR and CDR2 is FQNEAQ (reference sequence). CDR3 DNA sequence: TGTGCCAGCAGCCCTCAAACGGGAGTACTACCCTACGAGCAGTACTTC. As protein: CASSPQTGVLPYEQYF.

J is TRBJ2-1 and V is TRBV5-1; 8 bases are shared with TRBD2. V gave up 0 bases and J gave up 8 bases; unmatched junction bases: 10. The length of the CDR3 is 16 residues. Germline CDR1 reads SGHRS; CDR2 reads YFSETQ. The CDR3 sequence is CASSLGFGRARDEQFF. The CDR3 DNA sequence: TGCGCCAGCAGCTTGGGGTTCGGGAGGGCCAGGGATGAGCAGTTCTTC. Together with reference TRBV5-1 and TRBJ2-1, the CDR3 gives the full variable domain: KAGVTQTPRYLIKTRGQQVTLSCSPISGHRSVSWYQQTPGQGLQFLFEYFSETQRNKGNFPGRFSGRQFSNSRSEMNVSTLELGDSALYLCASSLGFGRARDEQFFGPGTRLTVL.

The V gene is TRBV6-5, the J gene TRBJ1-5, with D possibly being TRBD1 (5 bases). This CDR3 region has 14 residues. Germline V gives CDR1 MNHEY, CDR2 SVGAGI. Deletions cut 6 bases from V and 7 bases from J, with 16 bases between. The CDR3 loop reads CASRGAGIGQPQHF. In DNA, the CDR3 is TGTGCCAGCAGAGGGGCAGGGATCGGGCAGCCCCAGCATTTT.